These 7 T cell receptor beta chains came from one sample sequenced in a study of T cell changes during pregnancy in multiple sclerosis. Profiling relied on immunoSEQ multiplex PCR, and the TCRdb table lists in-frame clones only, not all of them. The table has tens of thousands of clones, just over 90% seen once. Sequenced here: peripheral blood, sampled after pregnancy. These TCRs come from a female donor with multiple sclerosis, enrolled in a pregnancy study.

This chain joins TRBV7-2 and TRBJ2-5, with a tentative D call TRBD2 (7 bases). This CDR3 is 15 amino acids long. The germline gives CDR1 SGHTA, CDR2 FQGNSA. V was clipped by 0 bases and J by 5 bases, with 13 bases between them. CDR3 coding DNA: TGTGCCAGCAGCTTAGCGGGAGGGGGGGAGGAGACCCAGTACTTC. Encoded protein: CASSLAGGGEETQYF.

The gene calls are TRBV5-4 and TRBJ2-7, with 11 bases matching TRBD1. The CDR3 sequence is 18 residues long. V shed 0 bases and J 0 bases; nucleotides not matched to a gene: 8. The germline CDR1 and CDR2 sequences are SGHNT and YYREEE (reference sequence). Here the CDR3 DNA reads TGTGCCAGCAGCTTGGCCGCGGACAGGGGGCTGAGCTCCTACGAGCAGTACTTC. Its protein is CASSLAADRGLSSYEQYF.

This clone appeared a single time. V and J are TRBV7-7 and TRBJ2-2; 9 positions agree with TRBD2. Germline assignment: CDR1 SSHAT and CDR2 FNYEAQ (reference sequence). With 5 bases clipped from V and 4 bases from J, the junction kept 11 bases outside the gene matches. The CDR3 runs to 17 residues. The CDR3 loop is CASSPQTSGVATGELFF. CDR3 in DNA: TGTGCCAGCAGCCCACAGACTAGCGGAGTGGCCACCGGGGAGCTGTTTTTT.

The CDR3 DNA follows: TGTGCCAGCAGCCCGGGACTAGCGGGAATCTACGAGCAGTACTTC. Its translation: CASSPGLAGIYEQYF. This rearrangement joins TRBV5-6 to TRBJ2-7; 13 nucleotides align to TRBD2. V lost 4 bases and J lost 3; bases outside the gene matches: 4. This CDR3 contains 15 residues. Germline CDR1 reads SGHDT; CDR2 reads YYEEEE.

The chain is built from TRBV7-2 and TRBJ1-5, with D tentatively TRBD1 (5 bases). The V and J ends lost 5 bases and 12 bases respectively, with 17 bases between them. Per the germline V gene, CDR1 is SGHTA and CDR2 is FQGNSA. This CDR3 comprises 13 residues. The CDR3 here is CASSAPPDTRQHF. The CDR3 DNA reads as TGTGCCAGCAGCGCCCCCCCGGACACCCGCCAGCATTTT. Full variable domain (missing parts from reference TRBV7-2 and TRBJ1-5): GAGVSQSPSNKVTEKGKDVELRCDPISGHTALYWYRQSLGQGLEFLIYFQGNSAPDKSGLPSDRFSAERTGGSVSTLTIQRTQQEDSAVYLCASSAPPDTRQHFGDGTRLSIL.

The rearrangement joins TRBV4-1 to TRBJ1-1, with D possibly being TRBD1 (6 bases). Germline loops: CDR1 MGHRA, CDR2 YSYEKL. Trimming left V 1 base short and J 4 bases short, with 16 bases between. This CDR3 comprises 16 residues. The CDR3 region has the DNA TGCGCCAGCAGCCAAGGGGCCCAGGGGCCGGGCACTGAAGCTTTCTTT. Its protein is CASSQGAQGPGTEAFF.

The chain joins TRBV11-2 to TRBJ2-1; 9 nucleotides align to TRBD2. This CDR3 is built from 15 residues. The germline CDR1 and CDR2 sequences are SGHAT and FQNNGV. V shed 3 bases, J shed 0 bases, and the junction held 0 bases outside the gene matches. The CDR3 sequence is CASSLTSGSYNEQFF. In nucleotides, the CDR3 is TGTGCCAGCAGCTTGACTAGCGGCTCCTACAATGAGCAGTTCTTC.